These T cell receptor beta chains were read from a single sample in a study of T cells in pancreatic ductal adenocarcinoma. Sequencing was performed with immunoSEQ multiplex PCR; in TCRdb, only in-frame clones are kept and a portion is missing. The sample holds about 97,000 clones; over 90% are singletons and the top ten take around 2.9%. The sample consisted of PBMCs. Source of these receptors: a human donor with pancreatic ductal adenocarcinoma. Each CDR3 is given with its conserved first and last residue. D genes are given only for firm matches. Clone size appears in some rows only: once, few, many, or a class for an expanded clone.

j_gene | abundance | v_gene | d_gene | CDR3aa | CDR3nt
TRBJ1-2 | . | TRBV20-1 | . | CSFLGAHPSF | TGCAGTTTTCTTGGGGCCCACCCCAGCTTC
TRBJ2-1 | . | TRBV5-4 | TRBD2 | CASTPGGTSGSNEQFF | TGTGCCAGCACCCCGGGGGGGACTAGCGGGAGCAATGAGCAGTTCTTC
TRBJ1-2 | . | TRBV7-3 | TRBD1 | CASSLRTGGGYTF | TGTGCCAGCAGCTTAAGGACAGGGGGTGGCTACACCTTC
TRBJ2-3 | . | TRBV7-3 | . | CASSPDQGDTQYF | TGTGCCAGCAGCCCGGATCAGGGGGATACGCAGTATTTT
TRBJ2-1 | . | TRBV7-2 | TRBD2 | CASSGSGSVGEQFF | TGTGCCAGCAGCGGTAGCGGGAGTGTGGGTGAGCAGTTCTTC
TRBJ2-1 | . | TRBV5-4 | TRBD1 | CAGNRGDMDNNEQFF | TGTGCCGGAAACAGGGGTGATATGGACAACAATGAGCAGTTCTTC
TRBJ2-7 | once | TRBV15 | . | CATRDRSYEQYF | TGTGCCACCAGAGACAGATCCTACGAGCAGTACTTC
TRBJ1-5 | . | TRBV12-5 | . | CASGSLRGSGNQPQHF | TGTGCTAGTGGTTCCCTACGAGGATCCGGCAATCAGCCCCAGCATTTT
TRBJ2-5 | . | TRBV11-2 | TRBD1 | CASSRQGQETQYF | TGTGCCAGCAGCCGACAGGGTCAAGAGACCCAGTACTTC
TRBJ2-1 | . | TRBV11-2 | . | CASREVAGRSNEQFF | TGTGCCAGCAGGGAGGTGGCGGGGCGATCCAATGAGCAGTTCTTC
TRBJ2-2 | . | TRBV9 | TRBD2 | CASSVGVSGRSGGELFF | TGTGCCAGCAGCGTAGGAGTTAGCGGGAGGAGCGGCGGGGAGCTGTTTTTT
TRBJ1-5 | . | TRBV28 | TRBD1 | CASRNRDSIGQPQHF | TGTGCCAGCAGAAATAGGGACAGTATAGGGCAGCCCCAGCATTTT
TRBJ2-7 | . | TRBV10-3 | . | CAISAGGSYEQYF | TGTGCCATCAGTGCAGGGGGGTCCTACGAGCAGTACTTC
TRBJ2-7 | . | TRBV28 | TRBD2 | CASSLYPLGVAGLSYEQYF | TGTGCCAGCAGTTTATACCCCTTAGGTGTAGCGGGACTGTCCTACGAGCAGTACTTC
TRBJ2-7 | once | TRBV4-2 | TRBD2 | CASSQVVGLAGANEQYF | TGTGCCAGCAGCCAAGTCGTAGGTCTAGCGGGAGCAAACGAGCAGTACTTC
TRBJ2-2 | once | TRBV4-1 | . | CASSPLPPGPGELFF | TGCGCCAGCAGCCCCCTACCCCCGGGTCCCGGGGAGCTGTTTTTT
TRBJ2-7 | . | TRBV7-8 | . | CASSLRASASYEQYF | TGTGCCAGCAGCTTACGGGCTAGCGCAAGCTACGAGCAGTACTTC
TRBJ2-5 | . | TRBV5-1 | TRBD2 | CASSLRSLGGLAGGQETQYF | TGCGCCAGCAGCTTGAGATCGCTAGGGGGACTAGCGGGAGGGCAGGAGACCCAGTACTTC
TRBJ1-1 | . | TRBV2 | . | CASSQGPMNTEAFF | TGTGCCAGCAGTCAGGGGCCCATGAACACTGAAGCTTTCTTT
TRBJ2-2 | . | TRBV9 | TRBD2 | CASSVEGGSNTGELFF | TGTGCCAGCAGCGTAGAAGGCGGGAGCAACACCGGGGAGCTGTTTTTT
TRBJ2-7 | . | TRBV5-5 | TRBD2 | CASSLGLAGTPYEQYF | TGTGCCAGCAGCTTGGGACTAGCGGGAACCCCCTACGAGCAGTACTTC
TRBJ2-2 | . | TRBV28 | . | CASGGRVNTGELFF | TGTGCCAGCGGCGGGCGGGTCAACACCGGGGAGCTGTTTTTT
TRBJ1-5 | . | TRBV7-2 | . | CASSLVPTEDQPQHF | TGTGCCAGCAGCTTAGTACCGACAGAGGATCAGCCCCAGCATTTT
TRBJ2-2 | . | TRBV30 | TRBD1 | CAWSGQASGELFF | TGTGCCTGGAGCGGACAGGCAAGCGGGGAGCTGTTTTTT
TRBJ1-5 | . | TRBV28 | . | CASSLDQGLSQPQHF | TGTGCCAGCAGTTTAGACCAGGGGTTGAGTCAGCCCCAGCATTTT
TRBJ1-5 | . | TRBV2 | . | CASSWGQGNQPQHF | TGTGCCAGCAGCTGGGGCCAGGGCAATCAGCCCCAGCATTTT
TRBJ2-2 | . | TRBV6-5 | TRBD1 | CASSLDRLNTGELFF | TGTGCCAGCAGTTTGGACAGGCTAAACACCGGGGAGCTGTTTTTT
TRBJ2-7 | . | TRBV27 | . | CASSSSGNYEQYF | TGTGCCAGCAGTTCGTCGGGGAACTACGAGCAGTACTTC
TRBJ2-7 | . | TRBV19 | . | CASSIALAYEQYF | TGTGCCAGTAGTATTGCGCTAGCGTACGAGCAGTACTTC
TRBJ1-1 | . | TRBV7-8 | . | CASSLIRRDEAFF | TGTGCCAGCAGCTTAATTAGGAGGGACGAAGCTTTCTTT
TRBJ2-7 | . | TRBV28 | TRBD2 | CASSLSGTSGRNEQYF | TGTGCCAGCAGTTTATCCGGGACTAGCGGGAGAAACGAGCAGTACTTC
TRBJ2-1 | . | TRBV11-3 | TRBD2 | CASSLAAGGDLMYNEQFF | TGTGCCAGCAGCTTAGCAGCGGGAGGGGACCTTATGTACAATGAGCAGTTCTTC
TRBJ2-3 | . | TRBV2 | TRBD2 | CASSREGRDTQYF | TGTGCCAGCAGTCGGGAGGGGAGAGATACGCAGTATTTT
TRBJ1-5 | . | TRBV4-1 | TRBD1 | CASSQDWTGIRQPQHF | TGCGCCAGCAGCCAAGATTGGACAGGGATCAGGCAGCCCCAGCATTTT
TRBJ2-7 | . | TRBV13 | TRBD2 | CASSLGLAGGNEQYF | TGTGCCAGCAGCTTAGGACTAGCGGGAGGGAACGAGCAGTACTTC
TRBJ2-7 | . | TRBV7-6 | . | CASSLAAEQYF | TGTGCCAGCAGCTTAGCGGCCGAGCAGTACTTC
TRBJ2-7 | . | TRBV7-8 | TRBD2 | CASSFSGSPYEQYF | TGTGCCAGCAGCTTTAGCGGGAGCCCCTACGAGCAGTACTTC
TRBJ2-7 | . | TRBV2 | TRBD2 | CASSEGWGLASEYF | TGTGCCAGCAGTGAGGGTTGGGGACTAGCCTCTGAGTACTTC
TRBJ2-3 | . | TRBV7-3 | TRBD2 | CASSRGASGSTDTQYF | TGTGCCAGCAGCCGGGGGGCTAGCGGGAGTACAGATACGCAGTATTTT
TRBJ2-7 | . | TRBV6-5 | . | CASSYSGGEQYF | TGTGCCAGCAGTTACTCGGGGGGCGAGCAGTACTTC
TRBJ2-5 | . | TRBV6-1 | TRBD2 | CASSEGSGSWWETQYF | TGTGCCAGCAGTGAAGGAAGCGGGAGTTGGTGGGAGACCCAGTACTTC
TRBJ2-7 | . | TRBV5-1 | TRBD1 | CASSLVSGGNYEQYF | TGCGCCAGCAGCTTGGTGTCAGGGGGTAACTACGAGCAGTACTTC
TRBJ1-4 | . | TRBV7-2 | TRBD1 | CASSLVGDRGGKLFF | TGTGCCAGCAGCTTAGTAGGGGACAGGGGCGGAAAACTGTTTTTT
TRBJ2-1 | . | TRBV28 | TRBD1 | CASSYRGNEQFF | TGTGCCAGCAGCTACAGGGGAAATGAGCAGTTCTTC
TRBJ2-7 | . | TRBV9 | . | CASSVGESGEQYF | TGTGCCAGCAGCGTAGGGGAGTCAGGTGAGCAGTACTTC
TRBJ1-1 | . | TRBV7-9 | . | CATSPGASEAFF | TGTGCCACCTCTCCAGGGGCCTCTGAAGCTTTCTTT
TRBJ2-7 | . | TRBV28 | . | CASTLEGRYEQYF | TGTGCCAGCACATTGGAGGGTCGGTACGAGCAGTACTTC
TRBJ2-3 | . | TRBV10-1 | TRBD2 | CASKRDSSTDTQYF | TGCGCCAGCAAGCGGGACTCCAGCACAGATACGCAGTATTTT
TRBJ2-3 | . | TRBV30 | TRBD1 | CAGSQGATGDTQYF | TGTGCCGGGTCACAGGGGGCTACCGGGGATACGCAGTATTTT
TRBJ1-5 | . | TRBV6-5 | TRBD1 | CASSYDRGGQPQHF | TGTGCCAGCAGTTACGACAGGGGAGGTCAGCCCCAGCATTTT
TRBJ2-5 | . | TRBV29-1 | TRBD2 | CSVEFVRLAGSTETQYF | TGCAGCGTTGAGTTCGTAAGACTAGCGGGGTCCACCGAGACCCAGTACTTC
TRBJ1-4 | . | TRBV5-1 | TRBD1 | CASGPRGQPNEKLFF | TGCGCCAGCGGCCCGAGGGGACAGCCAAATGAAAAACTGTTTTTT
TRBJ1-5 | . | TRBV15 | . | CATSFGRANQPQHF | TGTGCCACCAGCTTTGGCAGGGCCAATCAGCCCCAGCATTTT